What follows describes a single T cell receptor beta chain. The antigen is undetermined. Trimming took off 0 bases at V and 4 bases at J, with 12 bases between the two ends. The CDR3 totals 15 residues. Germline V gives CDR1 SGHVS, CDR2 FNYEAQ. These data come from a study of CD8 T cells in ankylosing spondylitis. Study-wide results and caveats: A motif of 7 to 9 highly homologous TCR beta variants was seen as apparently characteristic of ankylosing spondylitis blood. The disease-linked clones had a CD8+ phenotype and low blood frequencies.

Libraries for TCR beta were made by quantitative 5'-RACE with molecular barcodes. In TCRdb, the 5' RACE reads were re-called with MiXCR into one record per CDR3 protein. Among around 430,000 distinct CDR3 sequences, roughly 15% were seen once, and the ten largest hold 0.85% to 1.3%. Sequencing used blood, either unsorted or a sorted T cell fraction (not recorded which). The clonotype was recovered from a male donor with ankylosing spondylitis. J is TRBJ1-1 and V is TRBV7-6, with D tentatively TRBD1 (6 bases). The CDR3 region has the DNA TGTGCCAGCAGCTTAGCCGGGGGCTTGGGCACTGAAGCTTTCTTT. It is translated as CASSLAGGLGTEAFF.